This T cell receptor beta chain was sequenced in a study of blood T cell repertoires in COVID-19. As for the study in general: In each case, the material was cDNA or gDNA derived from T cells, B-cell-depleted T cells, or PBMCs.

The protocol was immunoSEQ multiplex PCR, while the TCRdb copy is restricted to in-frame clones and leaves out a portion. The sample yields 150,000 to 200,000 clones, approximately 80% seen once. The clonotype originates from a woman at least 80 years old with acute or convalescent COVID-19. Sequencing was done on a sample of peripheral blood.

This CDR3 reads CASSLGGPLGDEQFF. The CDR3 region has the DNA TGCGCCAGCAGCTTGGGGGGGCCCCTCGGGGATGAGCAGTTCTTC. V gene TRBV5-1 combines with J gene TRBJ2-1; D is possibly TRBD1 (6 bases). This CDR3 spans 15 amino acids. Germline CDR1 and CDR2: SGHRS and YFSETQ. V was shortened by 0 bases and J by 8 bases, with 15 bases between the two germline ends. The full variable domain, completed using reference TRBV5-1 and TRBJ2-1, is KAGVTQTPRYLIKTRGQQVTLSCSPISGHRSVSWYQQTPGQGLQFLFEYFSETQRNKGNFPGRFSGRQFSNSRSEMNVSTLELGDSALYLCASSLGGPLGDEQFFGPGTRLTVL.